Given below is one TCR beta chain in context. Its antigen is still unknown. The rectum was sampled with one to two pinch biopsies at colonoscopy. Controls had normal endoscopy and no IBD diagnosis within a year. Assay: immunoSEQ multiplex PCR; the TCRdb copy retains only in-frame clones and omits some. The repertoire consists of 15,000 or so clones, with approximately 80% occurring once and the leading ten covering around 4.3%. The CDR3 is made up of 18 amino acids. Looked up from germline, CDR1 is SGHDT and CDR2 is YYEEEE. The ends were cut back, 4 bases at V and 3 bases at J, with 24 bases in the middle. This record belongs to a study of pediatric ulcerative colitis. Study conclusions and caveats: Rectal repertoires separated controls, mild-moderate and acute severe colitis.

This TCR was sampled from a boy aged 10-17 years who was a control in a study of pediatric ulcerative colitis. Sequenced: gut tissue. V gene TRBV5-6 combines with J gene TRBJ2-3; D perhaps matches TRBD2 (6 bases). Here the CDR3 DNA reads TGTGCCAGCAGCCCAAAAGAAGGGAGGACGCGTAGGACAGATACGCAGTATTTT. As protein: CASSPKEGRTRRTDTQYF.